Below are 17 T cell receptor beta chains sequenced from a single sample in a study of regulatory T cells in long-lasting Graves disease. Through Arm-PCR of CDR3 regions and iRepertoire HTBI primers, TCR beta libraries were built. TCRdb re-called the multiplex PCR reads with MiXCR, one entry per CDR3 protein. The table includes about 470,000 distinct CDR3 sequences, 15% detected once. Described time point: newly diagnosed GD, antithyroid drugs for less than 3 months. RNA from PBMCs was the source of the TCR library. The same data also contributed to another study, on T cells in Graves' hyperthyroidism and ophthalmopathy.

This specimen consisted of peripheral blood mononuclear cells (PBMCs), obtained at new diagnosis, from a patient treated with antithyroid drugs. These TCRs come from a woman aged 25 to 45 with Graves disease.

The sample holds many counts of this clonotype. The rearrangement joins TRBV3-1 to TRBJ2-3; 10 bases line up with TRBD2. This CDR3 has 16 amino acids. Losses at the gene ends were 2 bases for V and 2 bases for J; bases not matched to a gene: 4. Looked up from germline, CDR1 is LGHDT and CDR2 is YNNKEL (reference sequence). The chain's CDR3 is CASSQQAGGNTDTQYF. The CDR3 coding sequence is TGTGCCAGCAGCCAACAAGCGGGAGGGAACACAGATACGCAGTATTTT.

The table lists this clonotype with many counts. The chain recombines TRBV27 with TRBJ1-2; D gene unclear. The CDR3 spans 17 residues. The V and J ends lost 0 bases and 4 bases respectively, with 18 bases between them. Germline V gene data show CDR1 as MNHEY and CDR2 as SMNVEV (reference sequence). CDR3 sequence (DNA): TGTGCCAGCAGTTTATCGCCCCTCTGGACGGTTGTCTATGGCTACACCTTC. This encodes CASSLSPLWTVVYGYTF.

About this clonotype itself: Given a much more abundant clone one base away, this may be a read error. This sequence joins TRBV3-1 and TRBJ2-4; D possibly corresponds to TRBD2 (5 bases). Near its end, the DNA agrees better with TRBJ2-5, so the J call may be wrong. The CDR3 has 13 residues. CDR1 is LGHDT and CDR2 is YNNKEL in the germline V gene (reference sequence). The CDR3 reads CAISQDWLRTQYF. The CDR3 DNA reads TGTGCCATCAGCCAGGACTGGTTGAGGACCCAGTACTTC.

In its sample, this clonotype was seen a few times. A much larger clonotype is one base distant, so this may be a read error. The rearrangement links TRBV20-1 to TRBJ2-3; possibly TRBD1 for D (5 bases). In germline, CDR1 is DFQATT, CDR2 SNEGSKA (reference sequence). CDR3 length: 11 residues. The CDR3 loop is CSAADTGTQYF. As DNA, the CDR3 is TGCAGTGCTGCTGACACAGGTACGCAGTATTTT.

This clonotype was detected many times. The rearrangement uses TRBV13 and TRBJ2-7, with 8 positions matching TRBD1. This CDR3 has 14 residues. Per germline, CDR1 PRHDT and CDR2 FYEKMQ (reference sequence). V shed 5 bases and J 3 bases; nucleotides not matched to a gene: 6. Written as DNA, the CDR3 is TGTGCCAGCAGCCCGCAGGGGGCGGGCTACGAGCAGTACTTC. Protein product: CASSPQGAGYEQYF.

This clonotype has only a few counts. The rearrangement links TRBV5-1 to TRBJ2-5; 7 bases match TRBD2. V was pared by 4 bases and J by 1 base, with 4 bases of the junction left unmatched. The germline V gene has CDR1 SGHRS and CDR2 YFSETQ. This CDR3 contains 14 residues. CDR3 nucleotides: TGCGCCAGCAGCCCCCTAGCGGCCCAAGAGACCCAGTACTTC. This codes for CASSPLAAQETQYF.

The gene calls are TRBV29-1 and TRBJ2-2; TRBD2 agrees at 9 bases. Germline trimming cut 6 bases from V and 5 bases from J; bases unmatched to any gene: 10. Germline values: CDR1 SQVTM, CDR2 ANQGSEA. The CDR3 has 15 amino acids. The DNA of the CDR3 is TGCAGCGTGAGACCGGGACTAGCACTTACCGGGGAGCTGTTTTTT. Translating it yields CSVRPGLALTGELFF.

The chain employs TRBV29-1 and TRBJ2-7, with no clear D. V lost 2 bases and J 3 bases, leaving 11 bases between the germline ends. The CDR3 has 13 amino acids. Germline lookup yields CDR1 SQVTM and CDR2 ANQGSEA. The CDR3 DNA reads TGCAGCGTTGAAAAAGTTGGCAGCTACGAGCAGTACTTC. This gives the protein CSVEKVGSYEQYF.

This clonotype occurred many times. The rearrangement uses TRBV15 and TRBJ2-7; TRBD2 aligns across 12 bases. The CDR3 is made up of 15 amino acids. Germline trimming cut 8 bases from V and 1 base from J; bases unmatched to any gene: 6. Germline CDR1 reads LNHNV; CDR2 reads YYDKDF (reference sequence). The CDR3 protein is CATSSGRAVSYEQYF. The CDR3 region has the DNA TGTGCCACCTCTAGCGGGAGGGCCGTATCCTACGAGCAGTACTTC.

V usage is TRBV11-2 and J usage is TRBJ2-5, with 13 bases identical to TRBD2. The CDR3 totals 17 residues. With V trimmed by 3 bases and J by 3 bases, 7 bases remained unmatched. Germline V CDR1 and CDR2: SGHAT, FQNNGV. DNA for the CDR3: TGTGCCAGCAGCTTCCGGTCCGGGACTAGCGGGAAAGAGACCCAGTACTTC. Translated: CASSFRSGTSGKETQYF.

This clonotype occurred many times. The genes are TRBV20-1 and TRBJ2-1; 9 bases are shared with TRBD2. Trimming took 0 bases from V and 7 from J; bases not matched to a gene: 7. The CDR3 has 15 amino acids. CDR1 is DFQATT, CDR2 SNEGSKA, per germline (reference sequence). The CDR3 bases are TGCAGTGCTAGAGACGACGGGACTAGCCTAAATGAGCAGTTCTTC. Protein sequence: CSARDDGTSLNEQFF.

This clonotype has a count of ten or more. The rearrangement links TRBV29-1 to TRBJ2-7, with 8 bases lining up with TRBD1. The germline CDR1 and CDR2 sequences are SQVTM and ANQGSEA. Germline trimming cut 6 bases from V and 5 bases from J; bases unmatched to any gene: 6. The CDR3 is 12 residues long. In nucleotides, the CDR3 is TGCAGCGTCGCGCCAGGGGGCCACGAGCAGTACTTC. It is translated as CSVAPGGHEQYF.

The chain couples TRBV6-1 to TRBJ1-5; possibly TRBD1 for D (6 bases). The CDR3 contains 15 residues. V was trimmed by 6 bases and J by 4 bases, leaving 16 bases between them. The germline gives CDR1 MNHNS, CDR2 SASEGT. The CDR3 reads CASRWSGTPNQPQHF. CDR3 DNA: TGTGCCAGCAGATGGTCCGGGACACCTAATCAGCCCCAGCATTTT.

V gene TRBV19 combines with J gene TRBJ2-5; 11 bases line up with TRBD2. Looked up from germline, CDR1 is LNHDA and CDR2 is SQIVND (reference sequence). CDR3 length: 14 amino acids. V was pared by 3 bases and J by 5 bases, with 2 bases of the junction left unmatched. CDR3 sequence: CASSMTSGTETQYF. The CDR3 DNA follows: TGTGCCAGTAGTATGACTAGCGGGACGGAGACCCAGTACTTC.

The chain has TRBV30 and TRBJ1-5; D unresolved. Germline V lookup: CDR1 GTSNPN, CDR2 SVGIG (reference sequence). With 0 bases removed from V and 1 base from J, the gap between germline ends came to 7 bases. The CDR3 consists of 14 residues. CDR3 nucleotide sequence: TGTGCCTGGAGTGTACTTCTGAGCAATCAGCCCCAGCATTTT. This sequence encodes CAWSVLLSNQPQHF.

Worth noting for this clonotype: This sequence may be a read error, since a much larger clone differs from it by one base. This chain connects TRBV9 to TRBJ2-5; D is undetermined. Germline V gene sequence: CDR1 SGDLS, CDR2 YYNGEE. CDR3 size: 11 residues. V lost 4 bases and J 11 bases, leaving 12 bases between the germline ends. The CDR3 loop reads CASSRTVEQYF. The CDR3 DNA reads TGTGCCAGCAGCCGTACGGTTGAGCAGTACTTC.

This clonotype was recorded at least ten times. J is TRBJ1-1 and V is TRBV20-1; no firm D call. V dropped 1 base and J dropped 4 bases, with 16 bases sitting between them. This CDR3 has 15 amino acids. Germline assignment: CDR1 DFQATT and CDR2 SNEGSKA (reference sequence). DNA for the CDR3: TGCAGTGCTAGAGCGAGAAGGGTTGGCGGCACTGAAGCTTTCTTT. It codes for CSARARRVGGTEAFF.